The 22 T cell receptor beta chains given below trace back to one sample, sequenced in a study of response to subunit inactivated influenza vaccine. Using its own MiXCR run on the RT-PCR reads, TCRdb lists one record per CDR3 protein. The sample lists roughly 790,000 distinct CDR3 sequences; 21% were seen once. The sequenced sample was PBMCs from blood, obtained around 5 days after vaccination. The receptor source for this set is a man between 50 and 59 years old who received an inactivated influenza vaccine.

The chain recombines TRBV20-1 with TRBJ2-1, with TRBD2 as a possible D gene (6 bases). V lost 4 bases to trimming and J lost 4 bases, with 14 bases between them. Germline CDR1 reads DFQATT; CDR2 reads SNEGSKA (reference sequence). The CDR3 has 14 residues. CDR3 sequence: CSATSSARYNEQFF. As DNA, the CDR3 is TGCAGTGCTACGTCTAGCGCTAGGTACAATGAGCAGTTCTTC.

This clonotype was recorded many times. The genes are TRBV9 and TRBJ1-4; D ambiguous. Looked up from germline, CDR1 is SGDLS and CDR2 is YYNGEE. The CDR3 is 12 amino acids. Trimming stripped 3 bases from V and 7 bases from J, with 7 bases between. The DNA for the CDR3 is TGTGCCAGCAGCGGGAGTAGTGAAAAACTGTTTTTT. Encoded protein: CASSGSSEKLFF.

This clonotype has only a few counts. This chain uses TRBV24-1 with TRBJ2-7; no definite D call. Germline lookup yields CDR1 KGHDR and CDR2 SFDVKD. V was clipped by 11 bases and J by 4 bases, with 11 bases between them. The CDR3 totals 11 residues. The CDR3 is CASRTPYEQYF. In nucleotides, the CDR3 is TGTGCCAGCAGGACCCCATACGAGCAGTACTTC.

The chain is built from TRBV12-3 or TRBV12-4 and TRBJ2-2, with D possibly being TRBD2 (6 bases). The CDR3 extends over 16 amino acids. Trimming pared 5 bases from V and 6 bases from J, leaving 19 bases between. CDR3 coding DNA: TGTGCCAGCAGTGCGTCGGTCTTCACGGGGGCCGGGGAGCTGTTTTTT. It yields the protein CASSASVFTGAGELFF.

The rearrangement links TRBV20-1 to TRBJ2-3; D possibly corresponds to TRBD1 (6 bases). This CDR3 spans 13 amino acids. Germline CDR1 is DFQATT and CDR2 is SNEGSKA (reference sequence). The V and J ends lost 6 bases and 6 bases respectively, with 16 bases between them. The CDR3 here is CSAADRVGDTQYF. CDR3 nucleotide sequence: TGCAGTGCCGCGGACAGAGTGGGTGATACGCAGTATTTT.

There are a few counts of this clonotype. The chain has TRBV24-1 and TRBJ1-5; perhaps TRBD1 as D (5 bases). The CDR3 loop spans 13 amino acids. V lost 8 bases and J 4 bases, leaving 11 bases between the germline ends. Germline CDR1 reads KGHDR; CDR2 reads SFDVKD. CDR3 sequence reads: CATNGGYNQPQHF. In nucleotides, the CDR3 is TGTGCCACCAATGGGGGATATAATCAGCCCCAGCATTTT.

The chain uses TRBV15 and TRBJ2-2, with 9 bases that match TRBD1. The CDR3 covers 18 residues. Germline V gene lookup returns CDR1 LNHNV and CDR2 YYDKDF (reference sequence). After removal of 0 bases from V and 5 bases from J, the junction contained 10 bases not matched to a gene. The CDR3 sequence is CATSRDLGTGGRTGELFF. The CDR3 DNA reads as TGTGCCACCAGCAGAGATCTCGGCACAGGGGGCCGGACCGGGGAGCTGTTTTTT.

This clonotype was found many times. The V gene is TRBV3-1, the J gene TRBJ2-7, with a possible D match to TRBD2 (6 bases). Trimming cost V 0 bases and J 0 bases, with 15 bases left between them. CDR1 and CDR2 (germline): LGHDT, YNNKEL (reference sequence). The CDR3 spans 17 residues. CDR3 sequence: CASSQDLAGSLSYEQYF. CDR3 bases: TGTGCCAGCAGCCAAGATCTGGCGGGATCCCTCTCCTACGAGCAGTACTTC.

This clonotype showed up just a few times. This chain links TRBV20-1 with TRBJ2-2, with 14 bases matching TRBD2. CDR1 and CDR2 (germline): DFQATT, SNEGSKA (reference sequence). CDR3 length: 20 amino acids. The J segment lost 4 bases and the V segment lost 4 bases, leaving 17 bases of the junction unmatched. The DNA of the CDR3 is TGCAGTGCTATCAACCCCGGGGGACTAGCGGGAGTGGAAGCCACCGGGGAGCTGTTTTTT. Its protein product is CSAINPGGLAGVEATGELFF.

The rearrangement uses TRBV5-6 and TRBJ2-3, with D hard to call. V shed 6 bases and J shed 0 bases, with 20 bases lying between them. The germline CDR1 and CDR2 sequences are SGHDT and YYEEEE. The CDR3 length is 17 residues. Here the CDR3 reads CASTSTRASESTDTQYF. The CDR3 DNA sequence: TGTGCCAGCACCTCAACCCGAGCCTCGGAAAGCACAGATACGCAGTATTTT.

The chain joins TRBV5-1 to TRBJ2-1, with 10 bases aligning to TRBD1. This CDR3 comprises 16 residues. Germline loops: CDR1 SGHRS, CDR2 YFSETQ. The V segment lost 1 base and the J segment 8 bases; nucleotides outside the gene matches: 9. The CDR3 is CASSLTTRDRGYEQFF. For the CDR3, the DNA is TGCGCCAGCAGCTTGACGACCCGGGACAGGGGCTATGAGCAGTTCTTC.

This clonotype was found a few times. In DNA, the CDR3 is TGCAGTGTTATGGGACAGGGGGCAGCCAAAAACATTCAGTACTTC. This gives the protein CSVMGQGAAKNIQYF. The chain joins TRBV20-1 to TRBJ2-4; TRBD1 aligns across 12 bases. CDR3 size: 15 residues. The V gene's germline CDR1 is DFQATT and CDR2 SNEGSKA (reference sequence). The V segment lost 7 bases and the J segment 0 bases; nucleotides outside the gene matches: 4.

The chain combines TRBV5-6 with TRBJ2-7, with D perhaps matching TRBD1 (6 bases). The CDR3 runs to 15 residues. Trimming pared 6 bases from V and 2 bases from J, leaving 18 bases between. Looked up from germline, CDR1 is SGHDT and CDR2 is YYEEEE. CDR3 in amino acids: CASTNRDGATYEQYF. The CDR3 DNA sequence: TGTGCCAGCACCAACAGGGACGGAGCGACCTACGAGCAGTACTTC.

This clonotype appeared a few times. J is TRBJ2-7 and V is TRBV20-1; 7 bases match TRBD2. CDR1 and CDR2 from the germline V gene are DFQATT and SNEGSKA (reference sequence). J lost 2 bases, V lost 3 bases, and 4 bases had no gene match. CDR3 length: 13 residues. CDR3 nucleotide sequence: TGCAGTGCTAGCTTAGCGGGCCCCTACGAGCAGTACTTC. It encodes CSASLAGPYEQYF.

Only a few counts were recorded for this clonotype. The CDR3 here is CASSYTYTVNYGYTF. The CDR3 DNA reads as TGTGCCAGCAGTTATACCTACACCGTTAACTATGGCTACACCTTC. This rearrangement joins TRBV6-5 to TRBJ1-2; D gene uncertain. The length of the CDR3 is 15 residues. Germline lookup yields CDR1 MNHEY and CDR2 SVGAGI. V gave up 3 bases and J gave up 1 base, with 12 bases separating them.

This chain uses TRBV20-1 with TRBJ2-1; D is tentatively TRBD1 or TRBD2 (5 bases each). CDR1 and CDR2 from the germline V gene are DFQATT and SNEGSKA (reference sequence). V dropped 6 bases and J dropped 2 bases, with 8 bases sitting between them. The CDR3 is 12 residues long. The CDR3 region is CSARGPYNEQFF. CDR3 nucleotides: TGCAGTGCGAGGGGCCCCTACAATGAGCAGTTCTTC.

This clonotype showed up just a few times. The J gene is TRBJ1-1, the V gene TRBV4-1; D unclear. Trimming cost V 0 bases and J 1 base, with 9 bases left between them. Germline V gene lookup returns CDR1 MGHRA and CDR2 YSYEKL. The length of the CDR3 is 15 residues. The CDR3 region has the DNA TGCGCCAGCAGCCAAGACGGACGTTGGAACACTGAAGCTTTCTTT. Its translation: CASSQDGRWNTEAFF.

A few counts support this clonotype. The chain joins TRBV4-3 to TRBJ2-3; TRBD2 agrees at 10 bases. CDR3 length equals 15 residues. Germline assignment: CDR1 LGHNA and CDR2 YSLEER. The V segment lost 0 bases and the J segment 4 bases; nucleotides outside the gene matches: 1. CDR3 sequence: CASSQELAGADTQYF. The CDR3 bases are TGCGCCAGCAGCCAAGAGCTAGCGGGAGCAGATACGCAGTATTTT.

This clonotype was detected ten times or more. The rearrangement links TRBV21-1 to TRBJ1-4; the tabulated D call, TRBD1, remains unverified against the DNA. TRBV21-1 has pseudogene status. CDR3 size: 15 residues. The CDR3 nucleotides are TGTGCCAGCAGCAACGACAGGGGAAGATATGAAAAACTGTTTTTT. As protein: CASSNDRGRYEKLFF.

The V call is TRBV6-1, the J call TRBJ1-6, with 7 bases aligning to TRBD1. This CDR3 region has 13 residues. After removal of 8 bases from V and 13 bases from J, the junction contained 11 bases not matched to a gene. Germline V gene data show CDR1 as MNHNS and CDR2 as SASEGT. The CDR3: CASLDREGGPLHF. The CDR3 nucleotides read TGTGCCAGCCTTGACAGGGAGGGAGGTCCCCTCCACTTT.

This clonotype was counted many times. The chain couples TRBV20-1 to TRBJ2-3, with D maybe TRBD2 (5 bases). Trimming took off 1 base at V and 0 bases at J, with 8 bases between the two ends. CDR1 and CDR2 from the germline V gene are DFQATT and SNEGSKA (reference sequence). The CDR3 is 14 amino acids. The CDR3 DNA is TGCAGTGCTAGAGTTCGGGGTAGCACAGATACGCAGTATTTT. It encodes CSARVRGSTDTQYF.

The rearrangement uses TRBV6-2 or TRBV6-3 and TRBJ2-1, with 8 bases fitting TRBD2. Trimming at V came to 5 bases and at J to 9 bases, leaving 6 bases not matched to a gene. This CDR3 region has 13 residues. The V gene's germline CDR1 is MNHEY and CDR2 SVGEGT. CDR3 nucleotides: TGTGCCAGCAGTCAACTTCTAGCGGGTGAGCAGTTCTTC. Its protein is CASSQLLAGEQFF.